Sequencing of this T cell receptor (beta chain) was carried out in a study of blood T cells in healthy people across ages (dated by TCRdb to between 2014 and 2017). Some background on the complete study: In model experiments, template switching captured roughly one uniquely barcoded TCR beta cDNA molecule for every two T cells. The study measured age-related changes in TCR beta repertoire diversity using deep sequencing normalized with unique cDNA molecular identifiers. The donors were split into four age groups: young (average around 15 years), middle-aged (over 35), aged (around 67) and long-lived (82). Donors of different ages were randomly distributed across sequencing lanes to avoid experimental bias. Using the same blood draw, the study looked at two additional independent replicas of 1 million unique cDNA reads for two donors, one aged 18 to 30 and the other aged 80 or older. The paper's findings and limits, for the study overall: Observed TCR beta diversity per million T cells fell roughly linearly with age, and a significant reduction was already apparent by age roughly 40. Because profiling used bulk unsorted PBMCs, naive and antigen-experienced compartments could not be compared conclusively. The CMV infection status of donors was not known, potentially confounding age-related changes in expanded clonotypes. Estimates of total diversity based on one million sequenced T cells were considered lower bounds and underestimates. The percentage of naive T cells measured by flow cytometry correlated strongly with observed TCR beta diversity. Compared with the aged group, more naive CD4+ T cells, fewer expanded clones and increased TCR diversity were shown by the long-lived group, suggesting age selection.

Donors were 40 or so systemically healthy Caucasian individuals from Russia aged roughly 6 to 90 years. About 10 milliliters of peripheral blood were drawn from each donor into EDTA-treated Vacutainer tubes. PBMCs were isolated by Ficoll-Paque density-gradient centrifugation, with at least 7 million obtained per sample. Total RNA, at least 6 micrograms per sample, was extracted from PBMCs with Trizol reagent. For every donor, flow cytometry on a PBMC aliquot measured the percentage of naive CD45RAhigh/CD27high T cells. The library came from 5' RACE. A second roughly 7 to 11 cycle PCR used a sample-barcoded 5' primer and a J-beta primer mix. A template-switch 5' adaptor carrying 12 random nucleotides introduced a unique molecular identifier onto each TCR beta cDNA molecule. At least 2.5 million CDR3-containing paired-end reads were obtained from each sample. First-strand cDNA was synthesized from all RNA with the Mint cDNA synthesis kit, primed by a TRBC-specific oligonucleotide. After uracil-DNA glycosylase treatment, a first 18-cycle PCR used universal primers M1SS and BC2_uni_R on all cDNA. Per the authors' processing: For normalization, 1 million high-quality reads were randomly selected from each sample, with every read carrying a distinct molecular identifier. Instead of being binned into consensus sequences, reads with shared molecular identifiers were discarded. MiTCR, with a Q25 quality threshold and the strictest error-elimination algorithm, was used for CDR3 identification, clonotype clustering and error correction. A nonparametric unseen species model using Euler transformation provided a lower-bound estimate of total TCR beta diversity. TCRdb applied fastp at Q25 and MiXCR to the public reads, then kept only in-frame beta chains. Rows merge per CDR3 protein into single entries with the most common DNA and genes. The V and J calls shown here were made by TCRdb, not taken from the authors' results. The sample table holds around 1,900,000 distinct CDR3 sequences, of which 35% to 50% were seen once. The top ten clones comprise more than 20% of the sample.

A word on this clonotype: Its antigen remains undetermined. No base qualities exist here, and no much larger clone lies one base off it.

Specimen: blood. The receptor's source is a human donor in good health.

The CDR3 loop reads CASSLYGGGADTQYF. The DNA sequence is given as TGTGCCAGCAGCTTGTATGGCGGGGGGGCAGATACGCAGTATTTT. Here the chain combines TRBV5-4 and TRBJ2-3, with 9 bases in between that match TRBD2. According to the germline V gene (reference sequence), CDR1 reads SGHNT and CDR2 reads YYREEE. The CDR3 goes from the cysteine to the phenylalanine over 15 residues. Only the CDR3 DNA stays, 45 bases, in frame from base 1. V is trimmed back by 1 base and J by 4 bases, and the junction contains 4 bases that no gene match accounts for.